This T cell receptor (beta chain) is drawn from a study of human T cells and chemical hapten exposure. Study-wide points: There was no change with DPC sensitization in TCRs above 1 in 1000 frequency.

Unfractionated whole blood yielded total RNA. Only a few counts were recorded for this clonotype. Its antigen is unidentified. TCRdb used MiXCR to reprocess the 5' RACE reads, holding one entry per CDR3 protein. The profile shows 75,000 or so distinct CDR3 sequences, approximately 16% of them singletons. CDR1 and CDR2 from the germline V gene are SGHTA and FQGNSA. The CDR3 loop spans 14 amino acids. The ends were cut back, 5 bases at V and 8 bases at J, with 16 bases in the middle. V usage is TRBV7-2 and J usage is TRBJ2-1; maybe TRBD1 (6 bases). The receptor comes from a female donor in good health. CDR3 nucleotides: TGTGCCAGCAGCCGATCGACAGGCCTCGATGAGCAGTTCTTC. The encoded protein is CASSRSTGLDEQFF. Full variable domain (missing parts from reference TRBV7-2 and TRBJ2-1): GAGVSQSPSNKVTEKGKDVELRCDPISGHTALYWYRQSLGQGLEFLIYFQGNSAPDKSGLPSDRFSAERTGGSVSTLTIQRTQQEDSAVYLCASSRSTGLDEQFFGPGTRLTVL.